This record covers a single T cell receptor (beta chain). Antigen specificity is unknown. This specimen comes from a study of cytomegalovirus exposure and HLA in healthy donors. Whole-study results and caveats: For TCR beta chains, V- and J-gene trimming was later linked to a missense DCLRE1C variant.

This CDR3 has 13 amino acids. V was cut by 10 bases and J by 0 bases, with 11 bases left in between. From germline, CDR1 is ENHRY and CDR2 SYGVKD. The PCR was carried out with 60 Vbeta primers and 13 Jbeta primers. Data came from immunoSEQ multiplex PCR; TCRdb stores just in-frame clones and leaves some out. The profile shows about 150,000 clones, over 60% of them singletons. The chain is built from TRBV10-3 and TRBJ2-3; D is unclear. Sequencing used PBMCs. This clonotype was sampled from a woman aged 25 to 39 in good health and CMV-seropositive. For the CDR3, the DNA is TGTGCCAATCAGTCTCCTAGCACAGATACGCAGTATTTT. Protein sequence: CANQSPSTDTQYF.